This TCR beta chain comes out of a study of T cell repertoires in cytomegalovirus infection. Study in general: Through public TCR beta signatures, both CMV infection and matching HLA type were indicated. Overall study findings and caveats: Cumulative public TCR beta family frequency identified carriers of CMV plus the relevant HLA.

The CDR3 extends over 16 amino acids. Germline V gene sequence: CDR1 MNHEY, CDR2 SVGEGT. Unmatched junction bases numbered 15, after V lost 7 bases and J lost 7 bases. Comments on this clonotype: The antigen remains unidentified.

TCRdb redid the calling of the reads with MiXCR, one entry per CDR3 protein. Among approximately 24,000 distinct CDR3 sequences listed, approximately 22% were seen once. Sample: CD8+ T cells from cultured PBMCs, taken from culture after CMV antigen stimulation. The chain uses TRBV6-2 or TRBV6-3 and TRBJ2-1, with 8 bases identical to TRBD1. The sequence came from a human donor in good health (CMV status not recorded). Some clones in this sample may be carry-over from other donors' samples. This CDR3 is CASTKTGETYGNEQFF. In nucleotides, the CDR3 is TGTGCCAGCACCAAGACAGGGGAGACCTATGGGAATGAGCAGTTCTTC.